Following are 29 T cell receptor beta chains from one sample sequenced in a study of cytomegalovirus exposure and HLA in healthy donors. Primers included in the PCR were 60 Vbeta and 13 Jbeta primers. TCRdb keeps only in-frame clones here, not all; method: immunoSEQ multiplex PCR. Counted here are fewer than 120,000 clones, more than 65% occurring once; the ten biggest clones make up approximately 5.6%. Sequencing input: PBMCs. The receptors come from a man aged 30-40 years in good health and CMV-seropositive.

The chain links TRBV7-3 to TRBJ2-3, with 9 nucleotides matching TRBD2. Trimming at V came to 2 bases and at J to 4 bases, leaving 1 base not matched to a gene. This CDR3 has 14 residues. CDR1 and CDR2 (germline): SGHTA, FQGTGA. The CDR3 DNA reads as TGTGCCAGCAGCTTAGGCGGGGGGGCAGATACGCAGTATTTT. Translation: CASSLGGGADTQYF.

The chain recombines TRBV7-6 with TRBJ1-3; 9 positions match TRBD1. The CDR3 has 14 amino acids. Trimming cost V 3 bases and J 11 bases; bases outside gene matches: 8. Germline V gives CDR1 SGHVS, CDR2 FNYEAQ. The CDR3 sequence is CASSLLSGDRAIYF. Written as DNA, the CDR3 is TGTGCCAGCAGCTTGCTAAGCGGGGACAGGGCCATATATTTT.

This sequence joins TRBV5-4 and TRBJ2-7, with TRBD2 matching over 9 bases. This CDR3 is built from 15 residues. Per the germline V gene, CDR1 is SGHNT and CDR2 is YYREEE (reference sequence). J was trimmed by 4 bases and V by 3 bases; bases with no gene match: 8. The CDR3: CASSSGGSGGYEQYF. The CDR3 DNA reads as TGTGCCAGCAGCTCCGGGGGTAGCGGGGGTTACGAGCAGTACTTC.

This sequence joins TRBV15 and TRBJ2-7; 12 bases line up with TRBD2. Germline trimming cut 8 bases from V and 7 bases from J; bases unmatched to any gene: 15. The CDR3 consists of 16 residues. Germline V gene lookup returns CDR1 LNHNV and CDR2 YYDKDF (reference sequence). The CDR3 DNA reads TGTGCCACCCGACTTCTAGCGGGGGGGCAGAATAGGGAGCAGTACTTC. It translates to CATRLLAGGQNREQYF.

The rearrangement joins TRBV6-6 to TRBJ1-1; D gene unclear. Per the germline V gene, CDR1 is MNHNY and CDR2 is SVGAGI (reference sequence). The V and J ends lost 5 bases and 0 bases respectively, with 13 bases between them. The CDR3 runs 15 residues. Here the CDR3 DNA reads TGTGCCAGCAGTATGGAGGCAGCAGTGAACACTGAAGCTTTCTTT. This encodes CASSMEAAVNTEAFF.

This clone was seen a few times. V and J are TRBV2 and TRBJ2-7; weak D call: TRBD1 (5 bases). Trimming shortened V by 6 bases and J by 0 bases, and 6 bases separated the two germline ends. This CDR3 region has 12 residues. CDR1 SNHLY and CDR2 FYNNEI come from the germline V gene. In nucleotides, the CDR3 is TGTGCCAGCAGGACAGCCTCCTACGAGCAGTACTTC. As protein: CASRTASYEQYF.

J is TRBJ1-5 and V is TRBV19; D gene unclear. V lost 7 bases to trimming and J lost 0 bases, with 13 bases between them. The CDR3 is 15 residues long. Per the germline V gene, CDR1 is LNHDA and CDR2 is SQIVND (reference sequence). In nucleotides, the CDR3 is TGTGCCAGTAATGCCGGAGAACATAGCAATCAGCCCCAGCATTTT. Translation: CASNAGEHSNQPQHF.

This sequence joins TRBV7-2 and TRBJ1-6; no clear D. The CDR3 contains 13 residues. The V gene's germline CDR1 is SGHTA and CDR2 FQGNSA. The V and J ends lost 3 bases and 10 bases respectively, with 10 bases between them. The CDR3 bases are TGTGCCAGCAGCTTGGAGAACCGATCACCCCTCCACTTT. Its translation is CASSLENRSPLHF.

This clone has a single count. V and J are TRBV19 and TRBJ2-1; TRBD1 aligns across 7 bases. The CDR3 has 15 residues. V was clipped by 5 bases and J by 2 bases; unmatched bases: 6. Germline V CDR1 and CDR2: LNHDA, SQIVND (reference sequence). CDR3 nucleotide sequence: TGTGCCAGTAGTGCCAATCAGGGGGCCTACAATGAGCAGTTCTTC. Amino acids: CASSANQGAYNEQFF. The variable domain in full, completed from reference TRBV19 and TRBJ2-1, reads DGGITQSPKYLFRKEGQNVTLSCEQNLNHDAMYWYRQDPGQGLRLIYYSQIVNDFQKGDIAEGYSVSREKKESFPLTVTSAQKNPTAFYLCASSANQGAYNEQFFGPGTRLTVL.

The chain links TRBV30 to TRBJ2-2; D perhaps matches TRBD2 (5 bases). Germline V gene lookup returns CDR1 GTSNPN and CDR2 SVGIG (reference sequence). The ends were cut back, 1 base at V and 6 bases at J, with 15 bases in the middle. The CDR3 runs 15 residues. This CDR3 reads CAWSDGIWVAGELFF. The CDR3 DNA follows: TGTGCCTGGAGTGACGGGATCTGGGTGGCCGGGGAGCTGTTTTTT.

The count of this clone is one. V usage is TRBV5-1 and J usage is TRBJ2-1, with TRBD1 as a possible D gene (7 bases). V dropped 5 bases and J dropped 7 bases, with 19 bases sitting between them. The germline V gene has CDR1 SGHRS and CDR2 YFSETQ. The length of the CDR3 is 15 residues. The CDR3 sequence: CASSPGRGVGNEQFF. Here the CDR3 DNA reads TGCGCCAGCAGTCCAGGCAGGGGGGTTGGGAATGAGCAGTTCTTC.

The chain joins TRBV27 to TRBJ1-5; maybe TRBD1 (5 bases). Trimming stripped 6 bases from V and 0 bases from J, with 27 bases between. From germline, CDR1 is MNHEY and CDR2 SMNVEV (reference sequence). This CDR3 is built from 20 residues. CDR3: CASSRMGLSRTDYSNQPQHF. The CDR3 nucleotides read TGTGCCAGCAGCCGAATGGGACTCTCACGAACTGACTATAGCAATCAGCCCCAGCATTTT.

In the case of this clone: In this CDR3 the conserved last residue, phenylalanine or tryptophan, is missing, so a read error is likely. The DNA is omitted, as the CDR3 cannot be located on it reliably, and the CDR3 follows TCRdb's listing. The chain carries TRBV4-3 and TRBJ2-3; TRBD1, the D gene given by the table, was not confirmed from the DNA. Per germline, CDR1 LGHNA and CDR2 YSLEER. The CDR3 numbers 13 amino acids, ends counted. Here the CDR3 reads CASSQDVSTHQAL.

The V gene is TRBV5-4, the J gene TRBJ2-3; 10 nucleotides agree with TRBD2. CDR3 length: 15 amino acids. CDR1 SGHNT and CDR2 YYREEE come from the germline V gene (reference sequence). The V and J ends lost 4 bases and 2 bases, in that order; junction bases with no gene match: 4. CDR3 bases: TGTGCCAGCAGCCGGACTAGCGGCGCCACAGATACGCAGTATTTT. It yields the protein CASSRTSGATDTQYF.

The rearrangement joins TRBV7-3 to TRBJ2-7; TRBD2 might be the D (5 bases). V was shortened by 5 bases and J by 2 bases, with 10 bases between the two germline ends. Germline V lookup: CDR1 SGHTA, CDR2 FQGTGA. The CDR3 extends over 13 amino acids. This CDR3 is CASSQDWAYEQYF. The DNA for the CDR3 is TGTGCCAGCAGCCAGGACTGGGCCTACGAGCAGTACTTC.

The CDR3 loop reads CASSSARVETQYF. The DNA for the CDR3 is TGTGCCAGCTCCTCAGCGCGGGTGGAGACCCAGTACTTC. V gene TRBV18 combines with J gene TRBJ2-5, with D possibly being TRBD2 (5 bases). This CDR3 region has 13 residues. Trimming took 6 bases from V and 5 from J, leaving 13 bases between them. In germline, CDR1 is KGHSH, CDR2 LQKENI.

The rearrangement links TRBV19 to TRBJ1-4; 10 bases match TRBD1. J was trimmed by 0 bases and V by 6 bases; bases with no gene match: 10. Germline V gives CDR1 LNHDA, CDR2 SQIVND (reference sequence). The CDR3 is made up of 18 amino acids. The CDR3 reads CASRENPGQGTTNEKLFF. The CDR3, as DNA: TGTGCCAGTAGGGAAAATCCGGGACAGGGGACAACTAATGAAAAACTGTTTTTT.

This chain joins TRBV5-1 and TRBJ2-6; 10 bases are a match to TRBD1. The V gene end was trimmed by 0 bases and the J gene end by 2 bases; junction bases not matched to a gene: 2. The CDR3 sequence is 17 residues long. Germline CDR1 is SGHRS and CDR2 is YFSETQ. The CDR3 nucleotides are TGCGCCAGCAGCTTGGAGACAGGGGGCGCTGGGGCCAACGTCCTGACTTTC. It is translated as CASSLETGGAGANVLTF.

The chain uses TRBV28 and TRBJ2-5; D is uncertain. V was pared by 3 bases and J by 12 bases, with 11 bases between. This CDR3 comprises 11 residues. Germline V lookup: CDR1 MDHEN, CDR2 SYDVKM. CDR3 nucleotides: TGTGCCAGCAGTTTTTCTATCTTAGAGTACTTC. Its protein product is CASSFSILEYF.

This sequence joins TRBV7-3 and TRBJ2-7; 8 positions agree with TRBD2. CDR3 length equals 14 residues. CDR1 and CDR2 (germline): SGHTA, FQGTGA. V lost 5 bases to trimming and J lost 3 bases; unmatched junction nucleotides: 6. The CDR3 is CASSPGLVGYEQYF. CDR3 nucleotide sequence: TGTGCCAGCAGCCCGGGACTAGTGGGCTACGAGCAGTACTTC.

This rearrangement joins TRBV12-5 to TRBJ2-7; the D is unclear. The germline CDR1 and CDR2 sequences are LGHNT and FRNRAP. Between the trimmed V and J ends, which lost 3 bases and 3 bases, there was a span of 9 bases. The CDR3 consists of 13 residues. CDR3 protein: CASGFLNGYEQYF. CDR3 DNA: TGTGCTAGTGGTTTTCTAAACGGCTACGAGCAGTACTTC. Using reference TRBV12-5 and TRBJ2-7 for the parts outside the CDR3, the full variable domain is DARVTQTPRHKVTEMGQEVTMRCQPILGHNTVFWYRQTMMQGLELLAYFRNRAPLDDSGMPKDRFSAEMPDATLATLKIQPSEPRDSAVYFCASGFLNGYEQYFGPGTRLTVT.

The CDR3 sequence: CARPKKRPGQMETQYF. CDR3 sequence (DNA): TGTGCTAGGCCGAAGAAACGACCGGGACAGATGGAGACCCAGTACTTC. The chain recombines TRBV12-5 with TRBJ2-5; 7 bases line up with TRBD1. Germline CDR1 and CDR2: LGHNT and FRNRAP. Losses at the gene ends were 9 bases for V and 5 bases for J; bases not matched to a gene: 18. This CDR3 has 16 residues.

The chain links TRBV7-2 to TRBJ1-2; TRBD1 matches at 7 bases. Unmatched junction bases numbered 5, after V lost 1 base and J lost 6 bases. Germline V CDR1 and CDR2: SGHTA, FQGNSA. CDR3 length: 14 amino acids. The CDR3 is CASSLVMTGHGYTF. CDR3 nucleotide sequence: TGTGCCAGCAGCTTAGTTATGACAGGGCATGGCTACACCTTC.

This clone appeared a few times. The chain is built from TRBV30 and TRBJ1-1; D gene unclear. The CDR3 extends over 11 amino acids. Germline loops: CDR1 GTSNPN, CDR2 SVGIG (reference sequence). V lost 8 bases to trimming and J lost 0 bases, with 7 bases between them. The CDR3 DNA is TGTGCCACCGAGATGAACACTGAAGCTTTCTTT. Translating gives CATEMNTEAFF. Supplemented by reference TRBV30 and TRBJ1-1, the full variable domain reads SQTIHQWPATLVQPVGSPLSLECTVEGTSNPNLYWYRQAAGRGLQLLFYSVGIGQISSEVPQNLSASRPQDRQFILSSKKLLLSDSGFYLCATEMNTEAFFGQGTRLTVV.

The CDR3 bases are TGTGCCAGCAGTTTACTGACAGGGGGCGTGGAAGGATATGGCTACACCTTC. Amino acid sequence: CASSLLTGGVEGYGYTF. This chain uses TRBV27 with TRBJ1-2, with 10 positions matching TRBD1. Trimming cost V 2 bases and J 5 bases; bases outside gene matches: 11. CDR1 is MNHEY and CDR2 is SMNVEV in the germline V gene (reference sequence). The length of the CDR3 is 17 residues.

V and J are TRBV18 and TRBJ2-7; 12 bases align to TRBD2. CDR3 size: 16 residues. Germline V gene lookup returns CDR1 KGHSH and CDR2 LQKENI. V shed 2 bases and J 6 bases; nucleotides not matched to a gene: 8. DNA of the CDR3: TGTGCCAGCTCACCATCCCTAGCGGGGGGGCCCAGCGAGCAGTACTTC. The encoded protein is CASSPSLAGGPSEQYF.

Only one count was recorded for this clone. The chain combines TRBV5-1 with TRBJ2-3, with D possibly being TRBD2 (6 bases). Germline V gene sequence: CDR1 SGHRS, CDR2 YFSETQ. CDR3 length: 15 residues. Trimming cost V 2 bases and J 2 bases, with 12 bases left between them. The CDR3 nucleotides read TGCGCCAGCAGCTTAGGACTAACAAACACAGATACGCAGTATTTT. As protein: CASSLGLTNTDTQYF.

The CDR3 DNA sequence: TGTGCCAGCAGCTTGAATGGGAGGGATCAGCCCCAGCATTTT. It is translated as CASSLNGRDQPQHF. V and J are TRBV7-9 and TRBJ1-5; D unclear. Per the germline V gene, CDR1 is SEHNR and CDR2 is FQNEAQ (reference sequence). V was clipped by 3 bases and J by 5 bases, with 11 bases between them. The CDR3 runs 14 residues.

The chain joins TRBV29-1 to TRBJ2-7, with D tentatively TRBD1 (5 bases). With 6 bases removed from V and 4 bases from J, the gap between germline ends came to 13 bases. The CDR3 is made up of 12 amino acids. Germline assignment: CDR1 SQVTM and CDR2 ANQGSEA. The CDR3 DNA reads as TGCAGCGTCCGGACGGACAAGTACGAGCAGTACTTC. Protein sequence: CSVRTDKYEQYF.